The source of this TCR beta chain is a study of T cells after yellow fever vaccination. Study results and caveats: Relatively few clonotypes were ones that appeared in both CD4 and CD8 compartments.

Worth noting for this clonotype: Its antigen is as yet unknown.

5'RACE template switching generated TCR cDNA, adding a universal primer site and UMIs. TCRdb reanalysed the 5' RACE reads using MiXCR and keeps one entry per CDR3 protein. Of approximately 300,000 distinct CDR3 sequences listed, 10% to 15% were seen once; the top ten hold about 0.51%. This receptor was identified in a man aged 25 to 40 who received the YFV17D yellow fever vaccine. The sample here was CD4+ T cells sorted from PBMCs, taken 45 days after the yellow fever booster vaccination.

The CDR3 nucleotides are TGTGCCAGCAGGGAAAACAACTACGAGCAGTACTTC. Translating it yields CASRENNYEQYF. The chain couples TRBV2 to TRBJ2-7; D call uncertain. Trimming removed 6 bases from V and 3 bases from J, with 9 bases in between. Germline CDR1 SNHLY, CDR2 FYNNEI. This CDR3 contains 12 residues.